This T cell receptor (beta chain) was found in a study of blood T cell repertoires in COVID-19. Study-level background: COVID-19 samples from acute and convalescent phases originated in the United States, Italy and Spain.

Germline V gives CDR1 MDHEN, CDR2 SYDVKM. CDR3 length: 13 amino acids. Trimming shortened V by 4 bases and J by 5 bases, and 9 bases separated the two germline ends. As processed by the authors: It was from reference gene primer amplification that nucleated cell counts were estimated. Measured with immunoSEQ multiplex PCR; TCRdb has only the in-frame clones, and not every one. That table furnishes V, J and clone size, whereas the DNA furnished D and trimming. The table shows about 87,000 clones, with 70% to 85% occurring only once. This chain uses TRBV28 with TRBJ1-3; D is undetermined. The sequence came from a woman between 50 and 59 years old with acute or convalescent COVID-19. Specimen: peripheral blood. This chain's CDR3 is CASSSTGRNTIYF. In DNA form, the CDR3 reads TGTGCCAGCAGTTCGACGGGGAGAAACACCATATATTTT.